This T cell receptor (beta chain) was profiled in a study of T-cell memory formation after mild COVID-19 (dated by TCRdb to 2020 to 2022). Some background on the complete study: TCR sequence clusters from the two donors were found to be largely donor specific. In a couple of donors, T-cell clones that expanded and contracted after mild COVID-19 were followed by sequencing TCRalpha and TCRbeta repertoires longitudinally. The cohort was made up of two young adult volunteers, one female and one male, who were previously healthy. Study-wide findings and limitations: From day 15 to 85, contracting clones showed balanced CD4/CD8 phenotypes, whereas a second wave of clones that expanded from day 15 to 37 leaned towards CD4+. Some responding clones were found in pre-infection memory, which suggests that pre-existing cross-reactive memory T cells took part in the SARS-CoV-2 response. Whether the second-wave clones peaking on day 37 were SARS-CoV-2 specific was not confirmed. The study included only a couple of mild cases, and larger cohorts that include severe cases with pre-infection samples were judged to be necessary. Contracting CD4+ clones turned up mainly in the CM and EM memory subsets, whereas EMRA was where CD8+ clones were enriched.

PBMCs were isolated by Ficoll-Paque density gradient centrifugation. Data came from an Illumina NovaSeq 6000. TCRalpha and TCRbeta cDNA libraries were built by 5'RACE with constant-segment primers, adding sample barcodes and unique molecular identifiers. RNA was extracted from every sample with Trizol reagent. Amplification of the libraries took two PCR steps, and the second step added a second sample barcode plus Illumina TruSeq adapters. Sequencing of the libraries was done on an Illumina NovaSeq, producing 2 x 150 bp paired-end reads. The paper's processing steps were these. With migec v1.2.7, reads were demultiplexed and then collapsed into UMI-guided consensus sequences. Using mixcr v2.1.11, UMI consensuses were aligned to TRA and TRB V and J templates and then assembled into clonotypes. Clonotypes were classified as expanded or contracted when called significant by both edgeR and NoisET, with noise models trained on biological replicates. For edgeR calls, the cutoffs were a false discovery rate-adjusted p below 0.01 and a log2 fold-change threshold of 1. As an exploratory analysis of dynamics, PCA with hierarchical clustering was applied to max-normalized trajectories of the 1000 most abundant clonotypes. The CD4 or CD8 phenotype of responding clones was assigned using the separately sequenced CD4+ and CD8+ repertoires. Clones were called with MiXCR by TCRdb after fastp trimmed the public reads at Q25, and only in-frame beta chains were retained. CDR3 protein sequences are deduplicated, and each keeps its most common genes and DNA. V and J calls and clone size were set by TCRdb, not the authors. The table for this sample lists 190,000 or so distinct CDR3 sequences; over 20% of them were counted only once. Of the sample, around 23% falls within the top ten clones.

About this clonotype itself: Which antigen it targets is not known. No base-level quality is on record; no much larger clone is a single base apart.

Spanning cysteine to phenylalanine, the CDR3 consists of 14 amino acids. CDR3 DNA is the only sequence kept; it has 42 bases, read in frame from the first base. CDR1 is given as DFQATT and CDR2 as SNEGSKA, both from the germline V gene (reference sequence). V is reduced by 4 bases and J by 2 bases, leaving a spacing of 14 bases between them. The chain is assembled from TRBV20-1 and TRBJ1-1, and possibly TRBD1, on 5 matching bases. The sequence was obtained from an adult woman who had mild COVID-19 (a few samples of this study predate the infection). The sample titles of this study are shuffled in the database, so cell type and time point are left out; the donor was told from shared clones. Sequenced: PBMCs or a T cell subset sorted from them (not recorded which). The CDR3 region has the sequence CSAILWGENTEAFF. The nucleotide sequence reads TGCAGTGCTATTCTTTGGGGGGAAAACACTGAAGCTTTCTTT.